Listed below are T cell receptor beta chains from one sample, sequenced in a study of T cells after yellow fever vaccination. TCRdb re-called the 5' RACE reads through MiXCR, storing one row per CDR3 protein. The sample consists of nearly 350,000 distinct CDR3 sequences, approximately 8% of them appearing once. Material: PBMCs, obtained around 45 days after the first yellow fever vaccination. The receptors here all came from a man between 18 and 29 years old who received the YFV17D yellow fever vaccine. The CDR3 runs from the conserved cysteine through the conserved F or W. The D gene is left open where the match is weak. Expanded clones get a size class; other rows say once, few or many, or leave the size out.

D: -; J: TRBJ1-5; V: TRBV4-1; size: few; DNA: TGCGCCAGCAGCCAAAGTCTATGGGGTCAGCCCCAGCATTTT; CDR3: CASSQSLWGQPQHF
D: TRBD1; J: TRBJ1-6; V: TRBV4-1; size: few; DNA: TGCGCCAGCAGCCCGGGACAGGGTAATCCACCCCTCCACTTT; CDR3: CASSPGQGNPPLHF
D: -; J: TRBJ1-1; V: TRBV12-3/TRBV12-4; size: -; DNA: TGTGCCAGCAACCCTCGGGGGGGGAGGATGAACACTGAAGCTTTCTTT; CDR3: CASNPRGGRMNTEAFF
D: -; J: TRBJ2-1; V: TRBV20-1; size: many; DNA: TGCAGTGCTAGATCGAGGGAAACTTCCTACAATGAGCAGTTCTTC; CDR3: CSARSRETSYNEQFF
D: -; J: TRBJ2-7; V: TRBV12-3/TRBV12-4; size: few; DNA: TGTGCCAGCAGTTTTCTGGCCGAGCAGTACTTC; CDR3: CASSFLAEQYF
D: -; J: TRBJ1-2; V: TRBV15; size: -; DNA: TGTGCCACCAGCGGGACTTCTAAGGGCTACACCTTC; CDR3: CATSGTSKGYTF
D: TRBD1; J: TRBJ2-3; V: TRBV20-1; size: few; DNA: TGCAGTGCCACGTCCGAAAGACAGGGAAAGGCCACAGATACGCAGTATTTT; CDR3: CSATSERQGKATDTQYF
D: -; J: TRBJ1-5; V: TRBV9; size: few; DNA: TGTGCCAGCAGCGTTGCTCCGGGAATGGATCAGCCCCAGCATTTT; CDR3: CASSVAPGMDQPQHF
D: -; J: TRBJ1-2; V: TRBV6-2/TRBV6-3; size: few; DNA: TGTGCCAGCAGTCCCTCCCGAAGCTATGGCTACACCTTC; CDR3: CASSPSRSYGYTF
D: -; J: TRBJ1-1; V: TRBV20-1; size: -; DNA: TGCAGTGCTAACTGGGGTGCGGGGCAGAACACTGAAGCTTTCTTT; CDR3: CSANWGAGQNTEAFF
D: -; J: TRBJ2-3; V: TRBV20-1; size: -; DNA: TGCTGTGCTAGAGATTTCGCAGGGGATACTTTGGATACGCAGTATTTT; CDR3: CCARDFAGDTLDTQYF
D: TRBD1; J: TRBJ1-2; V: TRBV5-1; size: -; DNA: TGCGCCAGCAGCTTGGAGCCAGGGGGAAGGCCTCATGGCTACACCTTC; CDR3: CASSLEPGGRPHGYTF
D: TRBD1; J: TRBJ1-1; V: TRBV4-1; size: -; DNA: TGCGCCAGCAGCCAAAGGGGACTGCGCGGGACAGGGGACGCTGAAGCTTTCTTT; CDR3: CASSQRGLRGTGDAEAFF
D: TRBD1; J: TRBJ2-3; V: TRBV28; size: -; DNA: TGTGCCAGCAGCCCCACGGACAGGGGGACAACAGATACGCAGTATTTT; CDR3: CASSPTDRGTTDTQYF
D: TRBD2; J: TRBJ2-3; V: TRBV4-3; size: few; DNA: TGCGCCAGCAGCCGAGTTACCGGACTAGCGGGGTTAGATACGCAGTATTTT; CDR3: CASSRVTGLAGLDTQYF
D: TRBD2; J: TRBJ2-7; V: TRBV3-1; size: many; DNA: TGTGCCAGCAGCCTTGGACTAGCCACCTCCTACGAGCAGTACTTC; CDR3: CASSLGLATSYEQYF
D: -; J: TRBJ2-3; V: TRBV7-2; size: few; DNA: TGTGCCAGCAGCCCGGGGTACATTAGCACAGATACGCAGTATTTT; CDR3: CASSPGYISTDTQYF
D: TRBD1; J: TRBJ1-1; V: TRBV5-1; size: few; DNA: TGCGCCAGCAGCTGGGGGGACAGTAAGAACACTGAAGCTTTCTTT; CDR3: CASSWGDSKNTEAFF
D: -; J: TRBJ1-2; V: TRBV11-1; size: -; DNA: TGTGCCAGCAGCTCCCAACAAGCTAACTATGGCTACACCTTC; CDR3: CASSSQQANYGYTF
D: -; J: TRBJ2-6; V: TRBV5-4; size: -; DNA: TGTGCCAGCAGCTTGGACATCTCTGGGGCCAACGTCCTGACTTTC; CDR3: CASSLDISGANVLTF
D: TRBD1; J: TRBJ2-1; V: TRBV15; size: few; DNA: TGTGCCACCAGCAATTATCAGGGGGCAGAGAATGAGCAGTTCTTC; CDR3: CATSNYQGAENEQFF
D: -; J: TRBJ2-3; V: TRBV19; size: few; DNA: TGTGCCAGTAGTGCCGGGACAACCAGGGATACGCAGTATTTT; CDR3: CASSAGTTRDTQYF
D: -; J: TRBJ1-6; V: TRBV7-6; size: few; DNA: TGTGCCAGCAGCGGACTCGTGAGGAAAGTGGGTTCACCCCTCCACTTT; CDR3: CASSGLVRKVGSPLHF
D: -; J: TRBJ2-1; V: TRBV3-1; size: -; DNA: TGTGCCAGCAGCTACGCCGGGACCCTCCAATACGCTGAGCAGTTCTTC; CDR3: CASSYAGTLQYAEQFF
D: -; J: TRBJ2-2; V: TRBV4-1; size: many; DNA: TGCGCCAGCAGCCAAGAGCCCCCACGATCGACAGCTACCGGGGAGCTGTTTTTT; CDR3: CASSQEPPRSTATGELFF
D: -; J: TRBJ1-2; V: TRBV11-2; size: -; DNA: TGTGCCAGCAGCTTAGTTCCAGTCTATGGCTACACCTTC; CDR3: CASSLVPVYGYTF
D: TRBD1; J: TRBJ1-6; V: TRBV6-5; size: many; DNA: TGTGCCAGCAGTTACTCCGGACAGGGCAACGATAATTCACCCCTCCACTTT; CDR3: CASSYSGQGNDNSPLHF